The entry below describes one T cell receptor (beta chain). The antigen is undetermined. The method, 5' RACE with UMI labels, was used to prepare the TRB cDNA libraries. Using the 5' RACE reads, TCRdb records one entry per CDR3 protein without DNA. This table lists some 140,000 distinct CDR3 sequences. The sample originates from a study of CXCR3-negative and CXCR3-positive naive CD8 T cells. Whole-study results and caveats: CXCR3-positive naive cells carried more hydrophobic TRB CDR3s than CXCR3-negative ones.

Germline V gene lookup returns CDR1 MNHEY and CDR2 SMNVEV (reference sequence). The CDR3 consists of 15 residues. Sample: naive CXCR3+ CD8+ T cells from blood. The subset is: CD45RO-CCR7+CD27+CD95- naive CD8+ T cells expressing CXCR3 (TNR3+). The chain couples TRBV27 to TRBJ2-7; no DNA is available, so the TRBD2 call from TCRdb remains unchecked. This receptor was obtained from a human donor in good health. Some clones in this sample may be carry-over from other donors' samples. CDR3: CASRPGLAGVHEQYF.